Following are 31 T cell receptor beta chains from one sample sequenced in a study of blood T cell repertoires in COVID-19. Some clones are missing from TCRdb's copy, which holds only in-frame ones; the method was immunoSEQ multiplex PCR. The sample contains about 190,000 clones, around 80% of which appear only once. The material sequenced was peripheral blood. The receptors were gathered from a woman aged 45-65 years with acute or convalescent COVID-19.

The gene calls are TRBV29-1 and TRBJ2-7, with 10 bases that match TRBD2. Germline values: CDR1 SQVTM, CDR2 ANQGSEA. V was clipped by 4 bases and J by 3 bases; unmatched bases: 9. The CDR3 is 15 amino acids. CDR3 sequence (DNA): TGCAGCGTTGCCGGACTAGCGGAGACCGTCTACGAGCAGTACTTC. Translating it yields CSVAGLAETVYEQYF.

This clone was detected only once. The chain joins TRBV15 to TRBJ1-1; no clear D gene. The CDR3 totals 15 residues. Per germline, CDR1 LNHNV and CDR2 YYDKDF (reference sequence). V lost 0 bases to trimming and J lost 4 bases, with 12 bases between them. The CDR3 here is CATSRDLRRGTEAFF. The CDR3 region has the DNA TGTGCCACCAGCAGAGATCTAAGGAGAGGCACTGAAGCTTTCTTT.

The V call is TRBV28, the J call TRBJ1-5, with D perhaps TRBD1 (5 bases). CDR3 size: 15 residues. Looked up from germline, CDR1 is MDHEN and CDR2 is SYDVKM. The ends were cut back, 3 bases at V and 7 bases at J, with 16 bases in the middle. The CDR3 is CASSFLAGQGQPQHF. CDR3 nucleotide sequence: TGTGCCAGCAGTTTTCTCGCGGGGCAAGGACAGCCCCAGCATTTT.

The chain joins TRBV10-3 to TRBJ2-1, with D perhaps matching TRBD2 (5 bases). CDR1 and CDR2 (germline): ENHRY, SYGVKD. The CDR3 has 15 amino acids. Trimming took 0 bases from V and 6 from J, leaving 12 bases between them. CDR3 loop: CAISESDWLSNEQFF. The DNA for the CDR3 is TGTGCCATCAGTGAGTCGGACTGGTTGAGCAATGAGCAGTTCTTC.

This clone was seen more than once but under ten times. The CDR3 spells CASSLAGSRGHEQYF. The CDR3 region has the DNA TGTGCCAGCAGCTTAGCGGGGTCCAGGGGCCACGAGCAGTACTTC. The chain employs TRBV7-8 and TRBJ2-7; the D gene is possibly TRBD1 (6 bases). The CDR3 is made up of 15 amino acids. Trimming removed 0 bases from V and 5 bases from J, with 14 bases in between. Germline CDR1 and CDR2: SGHVS and FQNEAQ.

The rearrangement joins TRBV5-1 to TRBJ1-1; 7 nucleotides agree with TRBD1. The CDR3 covers 14 residues. V lost 0 bases and J lost 5; bases outside the gene matches: 4. The germline gives CDR1 SGHRS, CDR2 YFSETQ. CDR3 loop: CASSLVSGGTEAFF. CDR3 nucleotides: TGCGCCAGCAGCTTGGTTTCAGGGGGGACTGAAGCTTTCTTT.

The rearrangement uses TRBV28 and TRBJ1-1; possibly TRBD1 for D (5 bases). The CDR3 length is 14 residues. V shed 3 bases and J shed 7 bases, with 15 bases lying between them. The germline V gene has CDR1 MDHEN and CDR2 SYDVKM. The CDR3 DNA follows: TGTGCCAGCAGTTTCACCAGGGTATTTAGTGAAGCTTTCTTT. It encodes CASSFTRVFSEAFF.

This chain connects TRBV5-1 to TRBJ2-1, with 9 bases that match TRBD1. J lost 7 bases, V lost 4 bases, and 3 bases had no gene match. CDR1 is SGHRS and CDR2 is YFSETQ in the germline V gene. This CDR3 is built from 13 residues. The CDR3 loop reads CASSAGTGNEQFF. CDR3 nucleotide sequence: TGCGCCAGCAGCGCCGGGACAGGGAATGAGCAGTTCTTC.

V and J are TRBV6-5 and TRBJ2-7; 7 nucleotides match TRBD2. J was trimmed by 7 bases and V by 0 bases; bases with no gene match: 12. Germline V gives CDR1 MNHEY, CDR2 SVGAGI. This CDR3 spans 16 amino acids. In DNA form, the CDR3 reads TGTGCCAGCAGTTACTCGCCAGGACTAGTCGGGGGGGAGCAGTACTTC. It yields the protein CASSYSPGLVGGEQYF.

The chain recombines TRBV6-5 with TRBJ1-1; maybe TRBD1 (5 bases). Deletions cut 7 bases from V and 9 bases from J, with 21 bases between. The germline gives CDR1 MNHEY, CDR2 SVGAGI. There are 14 residues in the CDR3. For the CDR3, the DNA is TGTGCCAGCAAGGTGGGGCAGGGCTCCCAGCAAGCTTTCTTT. Amino acid sequence: CASKVGQGSQQAFF.

The rearrangement joins TRBV28 to TRBJ1-1, with TRBD1 matching 8 bases. V gave up 4 bases and J gave up 0 bases; unmatched junction bases: 7. The germline gives CDR1 MDHEN, CDR2 SYDVKM. The CDR3 loop spans 16 amino acids. CDR3 protein: CASSSLPGQVNTEAFF. CDR3 coding DNA: TGTGCCAGCAGTTCCTTACCGGGACAGGTGAACACTGAAGCTTTCTTT.

This clone was counted between two and nine times. This sequence joins TRBV6-5 and TRBJ1-1, with no clear D. The V gene lost 2 bases and the J gene lost 7 bases, with 11 bases spanning the gap. Germline V lookup: CDR1 MNHEY, CDR2 SVGAGI. The CDR3 loop spans 13 amino acids. The CDR3 coding sequence is TGTGCCAGCAGTTACCTGCAGGCGGGTGAAGCTTTCTTT. It codes for CASSYLQAGEAFF.

This chain connects TRBV28 to TRBJ1-5, with unresolved D. The germline CDR1 and CDR2 sequences are MDHEN and SYDVKM. Trimming stripped 3 bases from V and 1 base from J, with 16 bases between. This CDR3 comprises 17 residues. As DNA, the CDR3 is TGTGCCAGCAGTTTTGATATTTGGACTGACAGCAATCAGCCCCAGCATTTT. It codes for CASSFDIWTDSNQPQHF.

The J gene is TRBJ2-1, the V gene TRBV24-1, with D uncertain. V was trimmed by 1 base and J by 0 bases, leaving 9 bases between them. This CDR3 contains 16 residues. CDR1 KGHDR and CDR2 SFDVKD come from the germline V gene. CDR3 loop: CATSDFRVFSYNEQFF. In DNA, the CDR3 is TGTGCCACCAGTGATTTTAGAGTTTTCTCCTACAATGAGCAGTTCTTC.

CDR3 nucleotide sequence: TGTGCCAGCACCCCCCTAGGTTTATATGGCTACACCTTC. The encoded protein is CASTPLGLYGYTF. The V and J genes are TRBV7-2 and TRBJ1-2; no clear D. In germline, CDR1 is SGHTA, CDR2 FQGNSA. The CDR3 is 13 amino acids. V was cut by 7 bases and J by 5 bases, with 14 bases left in between.

This clone was found a few times. V gene TRBV11-2 combines with J gene TRBJ2-3; D is unresolved. The CDR3 runs 14 residues. Trimming took 3 bases from V and 7 from J, leaving 14 bases between them. The germline gives CDR1 SGHAT, CDR2 FQNNGV. CDR3 protein: CASSLNLRGNTQYF. The DNA for the CDR3 is TGTGCCAGCAGCTTGAATCTCCGAGGAAATACGCAGTATTTT.

This clone came up once. The chain links TRBV19 to TRBJ1-6, with D uncertain. With 8 bases removed from V and 1 base from J, the gap between germline ends came to 9 bases. There are 14 residues in the CDR3. From germline, CDR1 is LNHDA and CDR2 SQIVND (reference sequence). This CDR3 reads CASRWQSYNSPLHF. The DNA for the CDR3 is TGTGCCAGTCGCTGGCAGTCCTATAATTCACCCCTCCACTTT.

The chain recombines TRBV6-5 with TRBJ2-3; 7 nucleotides agree with TRBD2. The germline V gene encodes CDR1 MNHEY and CDR2 SVGAGI. This CDR3 region has 15 residues. V was clipped by 4 bases and J by 4 bases; unmatched bases: 8. The CDR3 nucleotides are TGTGCCAGCAGTTTAGCGGGCCTATTCCCAGATACGCAGTATTTT. This codes for CASSLAGLFPDTQYF.

V gene TRBV7-6 combines with J gene TRBJ2-7; D possibly corresponds to TRBD1 (6 bases). CDR1 and CDR2 from the germline V gene are SGHVS and FNYEAQ. The ends were cut back, 3 bases at V and 4 bases at J, with 10 bases in the middle. This CDR3 is 13 amino acids long. The CDR3 spells CASSFRTGYEQYF. The CDR3 bases are TGTGCCAGCAGCTTCAGAACAGGGTACGAGCAGTACTTC.

The CDR3 here is CASSQRGGTSYEQYF. For the CDR3, the DNA is TGTGCCAGCAGCCAGAGGGGGGGAACCTCCTACGAGCAGTACTTC. The chain links TRBV7-2 to TRBJ2-7, with D maybe TRBD2 (7 bases). The ends were cut back, 5 bases at V and 0 bases at J, with 14 bases in the middle. Germline loops: CDR1 SGHTA, CDR2 FQGNSA. The CDR3 covers 15 residues.

The sample holds one count of this clone. The chain is built from TRBV7-8 and TRBJ2-7; 7 bases map to TRBD1. V lost 5 bases and J lost 2; bases outside the gene matches: 18. The CDR3 loop spans 18 amino acids. Per the germline V gene, CDR1 is SGHVS and CDR2 is FQNEAQ. DNA of the CDR3: TGTGCCAGCAGCCTTCCCAAGAAAGGACAGGTCTACCCCTACGAGCAGTACTTC. This codes for CASSLPKKGQVYPYEQYF.

V is TRBV7-8 and J is TRBJ1-4, with TRBD1 matching 8 bases. Losses at the gene ends were 6 bases for V and 8 bases for J; bases not matched to a gene: 8. This CDR3 is 14 amino acids long. Germline CDR1 and CDR2: SGHVS and FQNEAQ. The DNA of the CDR3 is TGTGCCAGCAGTCAGGGACAGGCTAGGGAAAAACTGTTTTTT. This codes for CASSQGQAREKLFF.

The rearrangement links TRBV28 to TRBJ1-2; 7 bases are a match to TRBD1. The length of the CDR3 is 12 residues. Germline CDR1 reads MDHEN; CDR2 reads SYDVKM. V was pared by 8 bases and J by 8 bases, with 8 bases of the junction left unmatched. CDR3 coding DNA: TGTGCCAGCGCGACAGGGTCGATGGGCTACACCTTC. It codes for CASATGSMGYTF.

This chain joins TRBV20-1 and TRBJ1-2, with D tentatively TRBD1 (5 bases). The CDR3 sequence is 11 residues long. The V end lost 6 bases, the J end lost 4 bases, and 9 bases lay between the germline ends. Germline V gives CDR1 DFQATT, CDR2 SNEGSKA (reference sequence). CDR3: CSAGRGYGYTF. The DNA for the CDR3 is TGCAGTGCCGGAAGGGGCTATGGCTACACCTTC.

The chain links TRBV7-9 to TRBJ1-1; the match to TRBD1 covers 7 bases. In germline, CDR1 is SEHNR, CDR2 FQNEAQ (reference sequence). V lost 3 bases to trimming and J lost 0 bases; unmatched junction nucleotides: 10. This CDR3 region has 17 residues. For the CDR3, the DNA is TGTGCCAGCAGCTTTTCGCCGGGACAGAATATGAACACTGAAGCTTTCTTT. This encodes CASSFSPGQNMNTEAFF.

The chain has TRBV7-2 and TRBJ2-1; TRBD2 aligns across 7 bases. Germline values: CDR1 SGHTA, CDR2 FQGNSA. V lost 0 bases to trimming and J lost 4 bases; unmatched junction nucleotides: 6. The CDR3 contains 16 residues. The DNA of the CDR3 is TGTGCCAGCAGCTTAGCGCGGAGTAGCGGGTACAATGAGCAGTTCTTC. Its translation is CASSLARSSGYNEQFF.

The rearrangement links TRBV28 to TRBJ1-4; 11 nucleotides match TRBD1. CDR3 size: 16 residues. The germline CDR1 and CDR2 sequences are MDHEN and SYDVKM. J gave up 2 bases and V 11 bases, and 10 bases lay outside the gene matches. The CDR3 is CAVQRGTGGTNEKLFF. CDR3 nucleotide sequence: TGTGCCGTCCAGCGGGGGACAGGGGGTACTAATGAAAAACTGTTTTTT.

V usage is TRBV7-2 and J usage is TRBJ1-1, with D hard to call. The CDR3 has 12 residues. Trimming removed 4 bases from V and 7 bases from J, with 10 bases in between. In germline, CDR1 is SGHTA, CDR2 FQGNSA. CDR3 sequence reads: CASSYLEGEAFF. The CDR3 nucleotides are TGTGCCAGCAGCTATTTGGAGGGTGAAGCTTTCTTT.

A few counts support this clone. The gene calls are TRBV9 and TRBJ2-5; weak D call: TRBD1 (7 bases). This CDR3 contains 15 residues. The V end was cut by 3 bases, the J end by 4 bases, with 16 bases between. CDR1 SGDLS and CDR2 YYNGEE come from the germline V gene. The CDR3 spells CASSADQGGGETQYF. The CDR3, as DNA: TGTGCCAGCAGCGCGGATCAGGGGGGAGGAGAGACCCAGTACTTC.

The chain uses TRBV30 and TRBJ1-5; the match to TRBD1 covers 8 bases. J lost 3 bases, V lost 2 bases, and 6 bases had no gene match. The germline V gene encodes CDR1 GTSNPN and CDR2 SVGIG (reference sequence). The CDR3 consists of 15 residues. The CDR3 bases are TGTGCCTGGAGTTCGACAGGGGCGTTCAATCAGCCCCAGCATTTT. Translation gives CAWSSTGAFNQPQHF.

The chain uses TRBV7-2 and TRBJ2-1; 12 bases match TRBD2. Germline CDR1 SGHTA, CDR2 FQGNSA. CDR3 length: 18 residues. Germline trimming cut 2 bases from V and 2 bases from J; bases unmatched to any gene: 7. The CDR3 DNA sequence: TGTGCCAGCAGCTTAACATTCGGACTAGCGGGAACCTACAATGAGCAGTTCTTC. Its translation: CASSLTFGLAGTYNEQFF. Drawing the rest from reference TRBV7-2 and TRBJ2-1, the complete variable domain is GAGVSQSPSNKVTEKGKDVELRCDPISGHTALYWYRQSLGQGLEFLIYFQGNSAPDKSGLPSDRFSAERTGGSVSTLTIQRTQQEDSAVYLCASSLTFGLAGTYNEQFFGPGTRLTVL.